The 12 T cell receptor beta chains presented below share a single source sample, sequenced in a study of T cells after yellow fever vaccination. Each CDR3 protein is one row after TCRdb ran MiXCR on the 5' RACE reads. The top ten clones hold under 20% of a sample with hundreds of thousands of distinct CDR3 sequences, 8.5% to 10% of them seen once. Sequencing was performed on PBMCs, taken on the day of the first yellow fever vaccination. The receptors were sampled from a young man who received the YFV17D yellow fever vaccine.

This sequence joins TRBV5-4 and TRBJ1-1; D is undetermined. The CDR3 has 16 residues. Germline-derived CDR1 and CDR2 are SGHNT and YYREEE (reference sequence). Trimming removed 3 bases at V and 5 bases at J, with 20 bases between. CDR3 amino acids: CASSSEIDAGETEAFF. DNA for the CDR3: TGTGCCAGCAGCTCCGAAATTGATGCTGGCGAGACTGAAGCTTTCTTT.

The table lists this clonotype with a few counts. The chain links TRBV7-2 to TRBJ2-3; D might be TRBD2 (7 bases). CDR3 length equals 14 residues. Germline assignment: CDR1 SGHTA and CDR2 FQGNSA. V was clipped by 2 bases and J by 6 bases, with 12 bases between them. The CDR3 reads CASSLSGGWDTQYF. The DNA for the CDR3 is TGTGCCAGCAGCTTATCGGGGGGCTGGGATACGCAGTATTTT.

The rearrangement uses TRBV12-3 or TRBV12-4 and TRBJ2-1, with D tentatively TRBD1 or TRBD2 (7 bases each). This CDR3 has 14 residues. V shed 1 base and J shed 7 bases, with 11 bases lying between them. This CDR3 is CASSLGEGANEQFF. In DNA form, the CDR3 reads TGTGCCAGCAGTTTAGGGGAGGGGGCGAATGAGCAGTTCTTC.

The chain carries TRBV20-1 and TRBJ2-3; TRBD2 matches at 9 bases. With V trimmed by 6 bases and J by 2 bases, 3 bases remained unmatched. CDR1 and CDR2 from the germline V gene are DFQATT and SNEGSKA (reference sequence). This CDR3 has 13 residues. The CDR3 protein is CSARTSDTDTQYF. The CDR3 nucleotides are TGCAGTGCCAGGACTAGCGACACAGATACGCAGTATTTT.

This clonotype was recorded a few times. The chain combines TRBV5-1 with TRBJ2-2; 7 nucleotides align to TRBD1. The CDR3 spans 16 residues. Unmatched junction bases numbered 9, after V lost 2 bases and J lost 5 bases. Germline V gene sequence: CDR1 SGHRS, CDR2 YFSETQ. CDR3 nucleotide sequence: TGCGCCAGCAGCTTACTCTGGACAGGAACTACCGGGGAGCTGTTTTTT. As protein: CASSLLWTGTTGELFF.

This clonotype has a handful of counts. Written as DNA, the CDR3 is TGCGCCAGCAGCCCCCGGGACACCATGGATTCTAACTATGGCTACACCTTC. This codes for CASSPRDTMDSNYGYTF. The chain links TRBV5-1 to TRBJ1-2; a possible D gene is TRBD1 (6 bases). Deletions cut 4 bases from V and 0 bases from J, with 19 bases between. The CDR3 runs to 17 residues. CDR1 SGHRS and CDR2 YFSETQ come from the germline V gene. The whole variable domain, remainder taken from reference TRBV5-1 and TRBJ1-2, is KAGVTQTPRYLIKTRGQQVTLSCSPISGHRSVSWYQQTPGQGLQFLFEYFSETQRNKGNFPGRFSGRQFSNSRSEMNVSTLELGDSALYLCASSPRDTMDSNYGYTFGSGTRLTVV.

Comments on this clonotype: A much larger clone differs by one base, so this may be a read error. The CDR3 is CTSSSATSGGADTQYF. In DNA, the CDR3 is TGCACCAGCAGCTCCGCGACTAGCGGGGGGGCAGATACGCAGTATTTT. V is TRBV5-1 and J is TRBJ2-3; 14 nucleotides line up with TRBD2. The CDR3 spans 16 residues. From germline, CDR1 is SGHRS and CDR2 YFSETQ.

The chain recombines TRBV12-3 or TRBV12-4 with TRBJ1-3; no reliable D call. Trimming took off 2 bases at V and 9 bases at J, with 11 bases between the two ends. CDR3 length equals 13 residues. CDR3 residues: CASSLSPGGTIYF. Here the CDR3 DNA reads TGTGCCAGCAGTTTATCCCCGGGCGGCACCATATATTTT.

J is TRBJ1-3 and V is TRBV7-2; tentatively, D is TRBD1 (5 bases). This CDR3 has 16 residues. V lost 5 bases to trimming and J lost 2 bases, with 16 bases between them. Germline CDR1 and CDR2: SGHTA and FQGNSA. In DNA form, the CDR3 reads TGTGCCAGCAGCCTCGCAGGGAATGGCGCTGGAAACACCATATATTTT. Translating it yields CASSLAGNGAGNTIYF.

This clonotype was detected only a few times. The rearrangement joins TRBV4-3 to TRBJ2-1; no clear D. Germline CDR1 is LGHNA and CDR2 is YSLEER. The CDR3 is 15 amino acids. Between the trimmed V and J ends, which lost 0 bases and 0 bases, there was a span of 6 bases. The CDR3 is CASSQDSHSYNEQFF. The CDR3, as DNA: TGCGCCAGCAGCCAAGACAGCCACTCCTACAATGAGCAGTTCTTC.

This clonotype was counted between two and nine times. V is TRBV7-2 and J is TRBJ1-1, with a weak D call TRBD1 (5 bases). Germline V gives CDR1 SGHTA, CDR2 FQGNSA. This CDR3 region has 15 residues. Deletions cut 3 bases from V and 4 bases from J, with 15 bases between. The CDR3 protein is CASSFSPGRTTEAFF. DNA of the CDR3: TGTGCCAGCAGCTTTTCGCCGGGACGGACCACTGAAGCTTTCTTT.

This clonotype was counted between two and nine times. The chain employs TRBV6-1 and TRBJ1-1, with 8 bases lining up with TRBD1. This CDR3 is built from 15 residues. Germline V CDR1 and CDR2: MNHNS, SASEGT. V was pared by 5 bases and J by 0 bases, with 5 bases of the junction left unmatched. The CDR3 reads CASSTGDRMNTEAFF. The DNA for the CDR3 is TGTGCCAGCAGTACGGGGGACAGGATGAACACTGAAGCTTTCTTT.